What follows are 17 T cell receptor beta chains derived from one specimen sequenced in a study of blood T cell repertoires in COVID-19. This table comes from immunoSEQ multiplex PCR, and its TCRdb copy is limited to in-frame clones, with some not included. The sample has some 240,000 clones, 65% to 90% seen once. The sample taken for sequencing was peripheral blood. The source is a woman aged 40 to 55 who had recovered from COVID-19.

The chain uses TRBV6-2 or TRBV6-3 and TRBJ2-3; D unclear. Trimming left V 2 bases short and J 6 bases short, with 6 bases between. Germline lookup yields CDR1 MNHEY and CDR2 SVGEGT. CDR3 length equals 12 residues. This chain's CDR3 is CASSYESDTQYF. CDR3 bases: TGTGCCAGCAGTTACGAGTCCGATACGCAGTATTTT.

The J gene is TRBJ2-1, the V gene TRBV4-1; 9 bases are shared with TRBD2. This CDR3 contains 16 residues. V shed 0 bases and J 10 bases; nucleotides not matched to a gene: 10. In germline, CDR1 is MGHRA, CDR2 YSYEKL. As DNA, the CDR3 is TGCGCCAGCAGCCAAGAAGGCCTAGCGGGACGCGCGGAGCAGTTCTTC. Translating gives CASSQEGLAGRAEQFF.

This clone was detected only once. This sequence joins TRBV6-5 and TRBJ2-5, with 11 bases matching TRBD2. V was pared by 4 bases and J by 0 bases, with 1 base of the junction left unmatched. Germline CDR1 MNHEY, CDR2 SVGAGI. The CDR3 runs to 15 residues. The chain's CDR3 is CASSLAGGNQETQYF. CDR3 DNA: TGTGCCAGCAGTTTAGCGGGGGGGAACCAAGAGACCCAGTACTTC.

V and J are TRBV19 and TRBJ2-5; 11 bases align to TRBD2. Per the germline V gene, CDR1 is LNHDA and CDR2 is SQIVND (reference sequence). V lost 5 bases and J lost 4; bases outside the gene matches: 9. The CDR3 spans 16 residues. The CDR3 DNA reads TGTGCCAGTAGTGAGATAGCGGGGGGGCGCGGAGAGACCCAGTACTTC. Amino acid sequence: CASSEIAGGRGETQYF.

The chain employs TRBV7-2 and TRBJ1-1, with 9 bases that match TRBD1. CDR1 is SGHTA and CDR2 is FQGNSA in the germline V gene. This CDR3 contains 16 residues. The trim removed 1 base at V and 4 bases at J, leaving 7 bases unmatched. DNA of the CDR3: TGTGCCAGCAGCTTAGTGGACAGGGGAGGGGGCACTGAAGCTTTCTTT. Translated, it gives CASSLVDRGGGTEAFF. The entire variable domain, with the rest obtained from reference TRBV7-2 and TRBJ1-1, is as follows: GAGVSQSPSNKVTEKGKDVELRCDPISGHTALYWYRQSLGQGLEFLIYFQGNSAPDKSGLPSDRFSAERTGGSVSTLTIQRTQQEDSAVYLCASSLVDRGGGTEAFFGQGTRLTVV.

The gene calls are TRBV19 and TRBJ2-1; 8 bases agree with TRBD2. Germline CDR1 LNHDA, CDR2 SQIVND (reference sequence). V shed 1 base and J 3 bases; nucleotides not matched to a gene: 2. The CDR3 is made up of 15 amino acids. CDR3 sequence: CASSIGGGRYNEQFF. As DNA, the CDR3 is TGTGCCAGTAGTATAGGCGGGGGGCGCTACAATGAGCAGTTCTTC.

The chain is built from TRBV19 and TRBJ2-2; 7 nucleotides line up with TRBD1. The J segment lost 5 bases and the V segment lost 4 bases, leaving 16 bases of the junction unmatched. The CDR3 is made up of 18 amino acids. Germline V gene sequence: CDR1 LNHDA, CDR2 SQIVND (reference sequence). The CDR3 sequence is CASSTRTGFSGYTGELFF. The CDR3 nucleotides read TGTGCCAGTAGTACGCGGACAGGATTTTCTGGATATACCGGGGAGCTGTTTTTT. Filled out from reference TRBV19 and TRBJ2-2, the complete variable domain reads DGGITQSPKYLFRKEGQNVTLSCEQNLNHDAMYWYRQDPGQGLRLIYYSQIVNDFQKGDIAEGYSVSREKKESFPLTVTSAQKNPTAFYLCASSTRTGFSGYTGELFFGEGSRLTVL.

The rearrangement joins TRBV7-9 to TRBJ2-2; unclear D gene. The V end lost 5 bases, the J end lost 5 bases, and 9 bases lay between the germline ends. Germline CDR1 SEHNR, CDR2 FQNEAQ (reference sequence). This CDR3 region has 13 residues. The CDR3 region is CASSHRTTGELFF. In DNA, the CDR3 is TGTGCCAGCAGCCACAGAACAACCGGGGAGCTGTTTTTT.

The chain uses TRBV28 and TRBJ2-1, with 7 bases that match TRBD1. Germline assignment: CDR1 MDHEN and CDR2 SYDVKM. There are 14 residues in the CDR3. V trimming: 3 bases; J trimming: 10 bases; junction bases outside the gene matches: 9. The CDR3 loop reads CASSFSQGLWEQFF. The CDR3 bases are TGTGCCAGCAGTTTCTCACAGGGGCTTTGGGAGCAGTTCTTC.

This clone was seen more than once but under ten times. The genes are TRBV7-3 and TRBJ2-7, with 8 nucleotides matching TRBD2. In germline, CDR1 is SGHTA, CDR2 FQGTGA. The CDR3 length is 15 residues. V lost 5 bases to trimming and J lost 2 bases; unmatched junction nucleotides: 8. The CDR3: CASSTSGGATYEQYF. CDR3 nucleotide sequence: TGTGCCAGCAGCACAAGCGGGGGAGCTACCTACGAGCAGTACTTC.

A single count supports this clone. CDR3 DNA: TGCGCCAGCAGCCAAGCAATGAACACTGAAGCTTTCTTT. It specifies CASSQAMNTEAFF. The V call is TRBV4-3, the J call TRBJ1-1; D gene ambiguous. V lost 1 base and J lost 0, with 3 bases in between. The CDR3 length is 13 residues. CDR1 is LGHNA, CDR2 YSLEER, per germline.

The CDR3 loop reads CASSYGQIQETQYF. The CDR3 DNA follows: TGTGCCAGCAGCTACGGACAGATACAAGAGACCCAGTACTTC. V and J are TRBV7-9 and TRBJ2-5; D might be TRBD1 (6 bases). The germline V and J ends were trimmed by 4 bases and 2 bases, with 11 bases remaining between them. This CDR3 has 14 residues. From germline, CDR1 is SEHNR and CDR2 FQNEAQ (reference sequence).

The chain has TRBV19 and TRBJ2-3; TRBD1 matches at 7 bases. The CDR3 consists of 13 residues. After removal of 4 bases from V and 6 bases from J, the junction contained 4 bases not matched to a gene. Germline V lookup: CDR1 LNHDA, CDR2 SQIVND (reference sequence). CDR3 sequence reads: CASSRQGWDTQYF. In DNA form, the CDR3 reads TGTGCCAGTAGTAGACAGGGCTGGGATACGCAGTATTTT. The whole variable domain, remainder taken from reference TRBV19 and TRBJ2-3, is DGGITQSPKYLFRKEGQNVTLSCEQNLNHDAMYWYRQDPGQGLRLIYYSQIVNDFQKGDIAEGYSVSREKKESFPLTVTSAQKNPTAFYLCASSRQGWDTQYFGPGTRLTVL.

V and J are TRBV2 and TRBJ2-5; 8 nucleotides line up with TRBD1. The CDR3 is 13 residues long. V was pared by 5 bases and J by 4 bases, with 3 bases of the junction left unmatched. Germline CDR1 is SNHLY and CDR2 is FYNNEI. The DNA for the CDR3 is TGTGCCAGCAGTACGACAGGGGCAGAGACCCAGTACTTC. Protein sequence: CASSTTGAETQYF.

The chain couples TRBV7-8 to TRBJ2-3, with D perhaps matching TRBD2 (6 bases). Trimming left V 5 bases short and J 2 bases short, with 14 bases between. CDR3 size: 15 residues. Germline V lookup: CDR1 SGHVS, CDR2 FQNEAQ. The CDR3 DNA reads TGTGCCAGCAGCCGTGTTGGGGGGTACACAGATACGCAGTATTTT. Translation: CASSRVGGYTDTQYF.

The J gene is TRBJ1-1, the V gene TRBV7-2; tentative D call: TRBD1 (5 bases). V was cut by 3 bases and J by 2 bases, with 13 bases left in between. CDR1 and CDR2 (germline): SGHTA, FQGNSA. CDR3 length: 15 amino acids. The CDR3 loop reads CASSLFGGGNTEAFF. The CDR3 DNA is TGTGCCAGCAGCTTGTTCGGGGGAGGAAACACTGAAGCTTTCTTT.

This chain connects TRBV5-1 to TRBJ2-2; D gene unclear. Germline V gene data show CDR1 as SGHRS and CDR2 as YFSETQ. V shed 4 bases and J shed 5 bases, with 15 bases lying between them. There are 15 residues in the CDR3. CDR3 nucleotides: TGCGCCAGCAGCGCGGATCTAGTGTCTACCGGGGAGCTGTTTTTT. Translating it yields CASSADLVSTGELFF.